These 23 T cell receptor beta chains were sequenced from one sample in a study of cytomegalovirus exposure and HLA in healthy donors. The PCR employed 60 Vbeta primers together with 13 Jbeta primers. Clones were read by immunoSEQ multiplex PCR, and TCRdb kept only the in-frame ones, dropping some. This sample yields 150,000 to 200,000 clones, of which 79% are seen a single time; around 2.3% belongs to the top ten. Sequencing was carried out using PBMCs. These receptors were collected from a woman between 50 and 59 years old in good health and CMV-seronegative.

The V gene is TRBV5-1, the J gene TRBJ1-2; D is unclear. With 0 bases removed from V and 0 bases from J, the gap between germline ends came to 6 bases. The CDR3 runs 14 residues. Germline loops: CDR1 SGHRS, CDR2 YFSETQ. The CDR3: CASSLDISNYGYTF. CDR3 DNA: TGCGCCAGCAGCTTGGATATATCTAACTATGGCTACACCTTC.

The chain employs TRBV23-1 and TRBJ2-7; tentative D call: TRBD2 (6 bases). TRBV23-1 has ORF status, its function being uncertain. The CDR3 extends over 16 amino acids. The V and J ends lost 4 bases and 3 bases respectively, with 19 bases between them. CDR3 region: CASSRHASTRGYEQYF. As DNA, the CDR3 is TGCGCCAGCAGTCGCCACGCCTCGACTAGGGGCTACGAGCAGTACTTC.

This rearrangement joins TRBV29-1 to TRBJ2-2, with D perhaps TRBD1 (6 bases). Trimming removed 6 bases at V and 1 base at J, with 9 bases between. The germline CDR1 and CDR2 sequences are SQVTM and ANQGSEA. There are 13 residues in the CDR3. DNA of the CDR3: TGCAGCGTACAGGGACAGAACACCGGGGAGCTGTTTTTT. Its protein product is CSVQGQNTGELFF.

The gene calls are TRBV4-1 and TRBJ1-3; 9 bases match TRBD1. Trimming removed 0 bases from V and 3 bases from J; junction bases left unmatched: 9. This CDR3 region has 18 residues. Germline V lookup: CDR1 MGHRA, CDR2 YSYEKL. CDR3 protein: CASSQERPGTGNGNTIYF. The CDR3 DNA sequence: TGCGCCAGCAGCCAAGAACGACCTGGGACAGGGAATGGAAACACCATATATTTT.

J is TRBJ2-7 and V is TRBV9; TRBD1 is a possible D gene (6 bases). From germline, CDR1 is SGDLS and CDR2 YYNGEE. CDR3 length: 11 amino acids. The V and J ends lost 6 bases and 6 bases respectively, with 10 bases between them. The CDR3 loop reads CASNRGGEQYF. CDR3 sequence (DNA): TGTGCCAGCAACAGAGGGGGCGAGCAGTACTTC.

Comments on this clone: The junction shows a germline mismatch at one end, possibly a read error. The chain carries TRBV11-2 and TRBJ1-1; D unresolved. CDR1 is SGHAT, CDR2 FQNNGV, per germline. The CDR3 spans 14 residues. The CDR3 here is CASSLEALNTEASF. The CDR3 DNA follows: TGTGCCAGCAGCTTGGAGGCTTTGAACACTGAAGCTTCCTTT.

The rearrangement links TRBV4-1 to TRBJ2-7; TRBD1 matches at 9 bases. Germline V gene lookup returns CDR1 MGHRA and CDR2 YSYEKL. V lost 4 bases to trimming and J lost 5 bases; unmatched junction nucleotides: 6. The CDR3 consists of 14 residues. The CDR3 region is CASSRQGGLDEQYF. The DNA for the CDR3 is TGCGCCAGCAGCCGACAGGGGGGTTTAGACGAGCAGTACTTC.

The V gene is TRBV28, the J gene TRBJ2-7, with D possibly matching TRBD1 (6 bases). CDR1 is MDHEN and CDR2 is SYDVKM in the germline V gene. V was cut by 4 bases and J by 6 bases, with 10 bases left in between. The CDR3 loop spans 12 amino acids. The CDR3 sequence is CASSSQGSEQYF. CDR3 nucleotide sequence: TGTGCCAGCAGTTCGCAGGGGAGCGAGCAGTACTTC.

The chain employs TRBV6-1 and TRBJ2-7; 11 bases line up with TRBD1. Trimming cost V 6 bases and J 4 bases; bases outside gene matches: 8. This CDR3 contains 15 residues. Germline V gene data show CDR1 as MNHNS and CDR2 as SASEGT. CDR3 nucleotides: TGTGCCAGCAGCAGGACCGGGACAGGGGGATACGAGCAGTACTTC. This translates into CASSRTGTGGYEQYF.

The J gene is TRBJ1-6, the V gene TRBV4-2, with D unclear. CDR1 is LGHNA and CDR2 is YNFKEQ in the germline V gene. The CDR3 totals 15 residues. With 1 base removed from V and 6 bases from J, the gap between germline ends came to 10 bases. Written as DNA, the CDR3 is TGTGCCAGCAGCCAAGGGCCCGGGGTTAATTCACCCCTCCACTTT. Translation gives CASSQGPGVNSPLHF.

The sample holds one count of this clone. The chain uses TRBV2 and TRBJ2-4, with D tentatively TRBD1 (5 bases). CDR1 SNHLY and CDR2 FYNNEI come from the germline V gene. The CDR3 consists of 15 residues. Trimming took off 3 bases at V and 1 base at J, with 10 bases between the two ends. In DNA form, the CDR3 reads TGTGCCAGCAGTGATCCAGGGATGGCCAAAAACATTCAGTACTTC. Its translation is CASSDPGMAKNIQYF.

The CDR3 nucleotides are TGTGCCAGCAGCGCCGGGACAGGGGAAGGGGAAAAACTGTTTTTT. Its protein product is CASSAGTGEGEKLFF. The genes are TRBV9 and TRBJ1-4; TRBD1 agrees at 10 bases. The CDR3 runs to 15 residues. Germline CDR1 and CDR2: SGDLS and YYNGEE. V was pared by 3 bases and J by 8 bases, with 7 bases of the junction left unmatched.

The rearrangement uses TRBV13 and TRBJ2-2; 7 nucleotides match TRBD2. Germline-derived CDR1 and CDR2 are PRHDT and FYEKMQ (reference sequence). The length of the CDR3 is 15 residues. V gave up 10 bases and J gave up 3 bases; unmatched junction bases: 11. CDR3 amino acids: CATTRREMHTGELFF. DNA for the CDR3: TGTGCCACCACTCGGCGGGAGATGCACACCGGGGAGCTGTTTTTT.

The V gene is TRBV4-1, the J gene TRBJ2-7, with a weak D call TRBD2 (6 bases). Deletions cut 0 bases from V and 5 bases from J, with 26 bases between. Germline-derived CDR1 and CDR2 are MGHRA and YSYEKL. CDR3 length: 19 amino acids. The CDR3 spells CASSQEGWGRGLTDHEQYF. The CDR3 nucleotides read TGCGCCAGCAGCCAAGAAGGTTGGGGTAGGGGACTTACGGACCACGAGCAGTACTTC.

Only one count was recorded for this clone. This chain uses TRBV5-4 with TRBJ1-5, with 7 bases identical to TRBD1. This CDR3 spans 13 amino acids. V was pared by 3 bases and J by 7 bases, with 4 bases of the junction left unmatched. Germline values: CDR1 SGHNT, CDR2 YYREEE (reference sequence). As DNA, the CDR3 is TGTGCCAGCAGCTCCGGGACAGAGCAGCCCCAGCATTTT. Protein sequence: CASSSGTEQPQHF.

The V and J genes are TRBV15 and TRBJ2-4; the D gene is possibly TRBD1 (6 bases). The CDR3 contains 15 residues. The V end was cut by 0 bases, the J end by 3 bases, with 9 bases between. Germline V gene sequence: CDR1 LNHNV, CDR2 YYDKDF (reference sequence). The CDR3 nucleotides are TGTGCCACCAGCAGAGATAAGGGGGACAAAAACATTCAGTACTTC. Protein sequence: CATSRDKGDKNIQYF.

This chain connects TRBV28 to TRBJ2-4; tentative D call: TRBD1 (5 bases). CDR3 length: 15 amino acids. The V gene lost 5 bases and the J gene lost 0 bases, with 11 bases spanning the gap. The germline gives CDR1 MDHEN, CDR2 SYDVKM. The CDR3 DNA is TGTGCCAGCAGTGACATCAGGGAAGCCAAAAACATTCAGTACTTC. This codes for CASSDIREAKNIQYF.

The V call is TRBV4-2, the J call TRBJ2-2; perhaps TRBD2 as D (6 bases). From germline, CDR1 is LGHNA and CDR2 YNFKEQ. This CDR3 is built from 17 residues. The V end was cut by 3 bases, the J end by 3 bases, with 17 bases between. This CDR3 reads CASSQDTPGLYTGELFF. The CDR3, as DNA: TGTGCCAGCAGCCAGGACACTCCGGGACTCTACACCGGGGAGCTGTTTTTT.

This clone was detected once. As DNA, the CDR3 is TGTGCCAGCAGTGGGATGGGGACAGGGGGCGAAAAACTGTTTTTT. Amino acid sequence: CASSGMGTGGEKLFF. The rearrangement links TRBV2 to TRBJ1-4, with TRBD1 matching over 12 bases. Germline-derived CDR1 and CDR2 are SNHLY and FYNNEI. V shed 4 bases and J 8 bases; nucleotides not matched to a gene: 5. The CDR3 runs 15 residues.

The chain couples TRBV11-2 to TRBJ2-5; no clear D. V was cut by 1 base and J by 0 bases, with 6 bases left in between. The CDR3 is 14 amino acids. Germline V CDR1 and CDR2: SGHAT, FQNNGV. CDR3 sequence reads: CASSLVGYQETQYF. The CDR3 DNA reads as TGTGCCAGCAGCTTAGTGGGCTACCAAGAGACCCAGTACTTC.

The V gene is TRBV7-9, the J gene TRBJ1-1, with a tentative D call TRBD1 (5 bases). V gave up 5 bases and J gave up 2 bases, with 15 bases separating them. This CDR3 has 15 amino acids. Per germline, CDR1 SEHNR and CDR2 FQNEAQ (reference sequence). The CDR3 nucleotides are TGTGCCAGCAGCCGCCCAGCAGGGTCCAACACTGAAGCTTTCTTT. This encodes CASSRPAGSNTEAFF.

In this sample, this clone turned up a few times. The genes are TRBV13 and TRBJ2-7; D perhaps matches TRBD2 (6 bases). V lost 1 base, J lost 5 bases, and 15 bases lay in between. The CDR3 runs to 15 residues. Germline values: CDR1 PRHDT, CDR2 FYEKMQ (reference sequence). The CDR3 bases are TGTGCCAGCAGCTTAGTGTCAGGGAGGTTCCACGAGCAGTACTTC. Translation gives CASSLVSGRFHEQYF.

The chain recombines TRBV19 with TRBJ2-1; TRBD1 agrees at 9 bases. Trimming cost V 3 bases and J 4 bases; bases outside gene matches: 10. The germline CDR1 and CDR2 sequences are LNHDA and SQIVND (reference sequence). The CDR3 loop spans 17 amino acids. The CDR3 DNA reads TGTGCCAGTAGTATTAGTTGGACAGGGGAAAGGTACAATGAGCAGTTCTTC. Its translation is CASSISWTGERYNEQFF.